This T cell receptor beta chain was sequenced for a study of control samples from healthy donors and cancer patients. The length of the CDR3 is 15 residues. The V and J ends lost 5 bases and 0 bases respectively, with 8 bases between them. Germline CDR1 reads ENHRY; CDR2 reads SYGVKD. Produced via immunoSEQ multiplex PCR; TCRdb's table is partial and in-frame only. The sample contains 190,000 or so clones, 90% to 95% of which appear only once. The sequenced sample was blood. This clonotype originated in a man aged 18 to 30 in good health. The chain recombines TRBV10-3 with TRBJ2-6, with no clear D. The chain's CDR3 is CAISSGPSGANVLTF. The DNA for the CDR3 is TGTGCCATCAGTTCCGGCCCCTCTGGGGCCAACGTCCTGACTTTC.